This T cell receptor (beta chain) was obtained from a study of regulatory T cells in long-lasting Graves disease. Study-wide findings and caveats: Gene preferences differed: TRBV28, TRBJ1-2, TRBJ2-5 in persistent cases.

From germline, CDR1 is MNHEY and CDR2 SVGEGT. The CDR3 totals 13 residues. V lost 10 bases and J 3 bases, leaving 13 bases between the germline ends. Time point indicated: newly diagnosed GD, antithyroid drugs for less than 3 months. TCR sequences were obtained from RNA taken from PBMCs. As concerns this clonotype: The antigen is undetermined.

HTBI primers from iRepertoire and Arm-PCR of CDR3 regions yielded the TCR beta libraries. TCRdb reprocessed the multiplex PCR reads via MiXCR and lists one record per CDR3 protein. In the table there are around 450,000 distinct CDR3 sequences, 15% to 20% of which are singletons. These same data were also listed under a study on T cells in Graves' hyperthyroidism and ophthalmopathy. That source reports: A first-round RT-PCR of the TCR CDR3 used the HTBI primer set. A median around 5.9 months before onset, the model predicted ophthalmopathy.

The V call is TRBV6-2 or TRBV6-3, the J call TRBJ2-1, with D tentatively TRBD1 (6 bases). This TCR came from a man aged 40-49 years with Graves disease. This material consisted of peripheral blood mononuclear cells (PBMCs), taken at new diagnosis, from a patient treated with antithyroid drugs. The CDR3 sequence is CATQDSFYNEQFF. CDR3 coding DNA: TGTGCCACCCAGGACAGTTTCTACAATGAGCAGTTCTTC.